A single sample is the source of the 5 T cell receptor beta chains below, sequenced in a study of T cell responses to AZD1222 COVID-19 vaccine listed by TCRdb under 2021. The library was built by means of the immunoSEQ multiplex PCR assay. In TCRdb, the immuneACCESS table is reduced to in-frame sequences with V and J assigned. These tables do not hold every clone; where another copy was compared, an unresolved V gene accounts for under half, and the others remain unexplained. For this sample there are around 80,000 clones; roughly four fifths appear just once. Of the sample, 1.3% falls within the top ten clones. The time point tag for this specimen amounts to: about 28 days (+/-7) after the second vaccine dose. The specimen comprised peripheral blood, sampled 28 days after the second AZD1222 dose. These receptor sequences come from an adult who received the AZD1222 COVID-19 vaccine.

Notes on this clone: Other DNA sequences within the sample encode an identical CDR3. This sequence joins TRBV19 and TRBJ1-5; no clear D gene. Per germline, CDR1 LNHDA and CDR2 SQIVND (reference sequence). Deletions cut 5 bases from V and 4 bases from J, with 6 bases between. The CDR3 contains 12 residues. In nucleotides, the CDR3 is TGTGCCAGTAGTGGGTCTAATCAGCCCCAGCATTTT. Residues: CASSGSNQPQHF.

The chain employs TRBV28 and TRBJ2-1; TRBD2 might be the D (5 bases). Trimming removed 5 bases from V and 0 bases from J, with 23 bases in between. CDR1 is MDHEN and CDR2 is SYDVKM in the germline V gene. The CDR3 loop spans 19 amino acids. The CDR3 reads CASSKSSESLWLSYNEQFF. The CDR3 DNA is TGTGCCAGCAGTAAAAGTAGCGAATCTTTGTGGCTCTCCTACAATGAGCAGTTCTTC.

The genes are TRBV27 and TRBJ2-7; 8 positions match TRBD1. Germline CDR1 and CDR2: MNHEY and SMNVEV (reference sequence). This CDR3 has 14 amino acids. The V gene end was trimmed by 5 bases and the J gene end by 5 bases; junction bases not matched to a gene: 8. Here the CDR3 reads CASSIQGALNEQYF. The CDR3 DNA follows: TGTGCCAGCAGTATTCAGGGGGCTCTAAACGAGCAGTACTTC.

The gene calls are TRBV4-2 and TRBJ1-2, with 10 bases identical to TRBD1. Germline loops: CDR1 LGHNA, CDR2 YNFKEQ. The J segment lost 4 bases and the V segment lost 3 bases, leaving 5 bases of the junction unmatched. The CDR3 is 15 residues long. CDR3 DNA: TGTGCCAGCAGCCAGCTCCGGGACAGGGGCTATGGCTACACCTTC. It is translated as CASSQLRDRGYGYTF.

This chain uses TRBV7-2 with TRBJ2-3, with 7 bases lining up with TRBD2. Germline lookup yields CDR1 SGHTA and CDR2 FQGNSA. V gave up 6 bases and J gave up 2 bases; unmatched junction bases: 8. The CDR3 runs to 15 residues. The CDR3 nucleotides are TGTGCCAGCAGAGATTCGGGACTAATCACAGATACGCAGTATTTT. This translates into CASRDSGLITDTQYF.